This entry describes one T cell receptor beta chain. Its antigen is not known. This sample is part of a study of T-cell memory formation after mild COVID-19. Study results and limitations: Whether second-wave clones peaking at day 37 were SARS-CoV-2 specific went unconfirmed. Shrinking CD4+ clones were chiefly CM and EM; CD8+ ones were chiefly EMRA.

MiXCR, run by TCRdb on the 5' RACE reads, gives a single entry per CDR3 protein. The sample contains tens of thousands of distinct CDR3 sequences, roughly a sixth of which appear only once. The CDR3 is made up of 15 amino acids. Germline CDR1 and CDR2: MNHEY and SVGAGI. V lost 2 bases and J lost 5; bases outside the gene matches: 2. The origin of this receptor is an adult woman who had mild COVID-19 (a few samples of this study predate the infection). Cell type and time point are not known. V is TRBV6-5 and J is TRBJ2-2, with 10 bases matching TRBD2. The sequenced sample consisted of PBMCs or a T cell subset sorted from them (not recorded which). The CDR3 here is CASSYQREGTGELFF. The CDR3 nucleotides read TGTGCCAGCAGTTACCAGCGGGAGGGGACCGGGGAGCTGTTTTTT.